A selection of T cell receptor beta chains follows, all from one sample in a study of blood T cells in healthy people across ages. TCRdb fed the 5' RACE reads into MiXCR, producing one record per CDR3 protein. The sample shows about 1,800,000 distinct CDR3 sequences, approximately 28% of them seen only once. Sequenced input: blood. The receptor set was obtained from a woman aged 25 to 45 in good health. Each CDR3 is given with its conserved first and last residue. A D gene is named only where the DNA matches it firmly. Rows give clone size only sometimes, using once, few, many, or a class for an expanded clone.

v_gene: TRBV6-5
abundance: many
j_gene: TRBJ1-2
d_gene: -
CDR3aa: CASSLTSGFNGYTF
CDR3nt: TGTGCCAGCAGTTTGACCTCAGGGTTTAATGGCTACACCTTC

v_gene: TRBV30
abundance: few
j_gene: TRBJ1-2
d_gene: -
CDR3aa: CAWSREQGSGGYTF
CDR3nt: TGTGCCTGGAGCCGAGAACAGGGCTCCGGCGGCTACACCTTC

v_gene: TRBV28
abundance: few
j_gene: TRBJ2-1
d_gene: -
CDR3aa: CASSAPGRTSSYNEQFF
CDR3nt: TGTGCCAGCAGTGCCCCGGGCAGAACGAGCTCCTACAATGAGCAGTTCTTC

v_gene: TRBV20-1
abundance: -
j_gene: TRBJ2-7
d_gene: TRBD1
CDR3aa: CSARSRQGYWYEQYF
CDR3nt: TGCAGTGCTAGAAGTAGACAGGGATATTGGTACGAGCAGTACTTC

v_gene: TRBV5-1
abundance: few
j_gene: TRBJ2-3
d_gene: TRBD2
CDR3aa: CASSLVASGRRDTQYF
CDR3nt: TGCGCCAGCAGCTTGGTCGCTAGCGGGAGACGAGATACGCAGTATTTT

v_gene: TRBV7-2
abundance: -
j_gene: TRBJ2-1
d_gene: -
CDR3aa: CASGLDPKSRDEQFF
CDR3nt: TGTGCCAGCGGCTTAGACCCCAAGTCTAGGGATGAGCAGTTCTTC

v_gene: TRBV6-5
abundance: -
j_gene: TRBJ2-1
d_gene: -
CDR3aa: CASSYWGKAGSNEQFF
CDR3nt: TGTGCCAGCAGTTACTGGGGAAAGGCGGGGTCCAATGAGCAGTTCTTC

v_gene: TRBV7-9
abundance: once
j_gene: TRBJ2-5
d_gene: -
CDR3aa: CVSSFLLRETQYF
CDR3nt: TGTGTCAGCAGCTTCCTACTCCGAGAGACCCAGTACTTC

v_gene: TRBV7-9
abundance: -
j_gene: TRBJ2-2
d_gene: -
CDR3aa: CASSLPDWRYDTGELFF
CDR3nt: TGTGCCAGCAGCCTACCGGACTGGAGATATGACACCGGGGAGCTGTTTTTT

v_gene: TRBV20-1
abundance: few
j_gene: TRBJ2-3
d_gene: -
CDR3aa: CSANKGDTQYF
CDR3nt: TGCAGTGCTAACAAGGGGGATACGCAGTATTTT

v_gene: TRBV20-1
abundance: few
j_gene: TRBJ2-3
d_gene: TRBD1
CDR3aa: CSAPKTGVAFTDTQYF
CDR3nt: TGCAGTGCTCCCAAGACAGGGGTCGCGTTCACAGATACGCAGTATTTT

v_gene: TRBV11-2
abundance: -
j_gene: TRBJ2-5
d_gene: -
CDR3aa: CASSRRTRDNQETQYF
CDR3nt: TGTGCCAGCAGCCGAAGGACCCGGGACAACCAAGAGACCCAGTACTTC

v_gene: TRBV19
abundance: -
j_gene: TRBJ2-1
d_gene: TRBD1
CDR3aa: CASSSPRRDRPYEQFF
CDR3nt: TGTGCCAGTAGTAGCCCCCGCCGGGACAGACCTTATGAGCAGTTCTTC

v_gene: TRBV29-1
abundance: many
j_gene: TRBJ2-3
d_gene: -
CDR3aa: CSAFTPSTDTQYF
CDR3nt: TGCAGCGCCTTCACCCCTAGCACAGATACGCAGTATTTT

v_gene: TRBV11-2
abundance: many
j_gene: TRBJ2-4
d_gene: -
CDR3aa: CASSRGAHIQYF
CDR3nt: TGTGCCAGCAGCCGGGGGGCTCACATTCAGTACTTC

v_gene: TRBV20-1
abundance: few
j_gene: TRBJ2-7
d_gene: TRBD1
CDR3aa: CSAIPGGAPYEQYF
CDR3nt: TGCAGTGCAATTCCAGGGGGCGCCCCGTACGAGCAGTACTTC

v_gene: TRBV5-6
abundance: -
j_gene: TRBJ2-1
d_gene: -
CDR3aa: CASTMDPWRLPSSYNEQFF
CDR3nt: TGTGCCAGCACCATGGACCCCTGGCGACTGCCAAGCTCCTACAATGAGCAGTTCTTC

v_gene: TRBV11-2
abundance: few
j_gene: TRBJ1-2
d_gene: -
CDR3aa: CASSLAGGVEGYGYTF
CDR3nt: TGTGCCAGCAGCTTAGCGGGGGGCGTCGAGGGATATGGCTACACCTTC

v_gene: TRBV7-8
abundance: many
j_gene: TRBJ1-2
d_gene: -
CDR3aa: CASSFNLGVSGYTF
CDR3nt: TGTGCCAGCAGCTTTAATTTGGGGGTATCTGGCTACACCTTC

v_gene: TRBV29-1
abundance: many
j_gene: TRBJ2-6
d_gene: TRBD1
CDR3aa: CSVGGQGAGANVLTF
CDR3nt: TGCAGCGTTGGGGGACAGGGTGCTGGGGCCAACGTCCTGACTTTC

v_gene: TRBV5-1
abundance: -
j_gene: TRBJ2-5
d_gene: -
CDR3aa: CASSTDPAYQETQYF
CDR3nt: TGCGCCAGCAGCACGGACCCCGCGTACCAAGAGACCCAGTACTTC

v_gene: TRBV3-1
abundance: -
j_gene: TRBJ1-3
d_gene: -
CDR3aa: CASSQDFQGNTIYF
CDR3nt: TGTGCCAGCAGCCAAGATTTCCAGGGAAACACCATATATTTT